Described below is a single TCR beta chain sequence and its context. Its specificity is unknown. These data are taken from a study of monozygotic twins with inflammatory bowel disease. Molecular identifiers with 6-nucleotide sample barcodes were added during cDNA synthesis via template switching. TCRdb processed the 5' RACE reads again and assigns one entry to each CDR3 protein, with no DNA. Its table records more than 350,000 distinct CDR3 sequences. Notes on the study in general: Twin concordance left repertoire similarity unchanged, with limited power a possible explanation for this lack of difference. Sharing of clonotypes with others was lower in IBD patients than in healthy twins, and this was especially so with disease activity.

The CDR3 consists of 14 residues. Germline CDR1 and CDR2: GTSNPN and SVGIG (reference sequence). Sequenced material: blood. This clonotype was obtained from a human donor with ulcerative colitis or Crohn's disease, or a healthy co-twin of an affected twin (not recorded which). The chain couples TRBV30 to TRBJ2-3. CDR3 protein: CAWSVLKTADTQYF.